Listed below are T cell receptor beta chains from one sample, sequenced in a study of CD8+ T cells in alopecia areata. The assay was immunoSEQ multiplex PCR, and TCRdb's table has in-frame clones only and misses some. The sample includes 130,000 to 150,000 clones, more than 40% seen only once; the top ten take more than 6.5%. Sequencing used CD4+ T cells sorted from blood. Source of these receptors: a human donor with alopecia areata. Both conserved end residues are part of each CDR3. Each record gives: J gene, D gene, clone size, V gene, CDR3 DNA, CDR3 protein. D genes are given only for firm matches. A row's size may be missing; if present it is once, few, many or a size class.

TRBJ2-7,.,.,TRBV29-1,TGCAGCGTTGAAGATTTCGGGAACGAGCAGTACTTC,CSVEDFGNEQYF
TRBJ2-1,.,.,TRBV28,TGTGCCAGCGACAGCTACAATGAGCAGTTCTTC,CASDSYNEQFF
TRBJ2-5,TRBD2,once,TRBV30,TGTGCCTGGAGTGTACCGGGGGGAGCGGAGACCCAGTACTTC,CAWSVPGGAETQYF
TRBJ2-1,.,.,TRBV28,TGTGCCAGCAGTTTAACAGAGCCCTACAATGAGCAGTTCTTC,CASSLTEPYNEQFF
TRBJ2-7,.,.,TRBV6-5,TGTGCCAGCAAGTTTGGGGATTCGTACGAGCAGTACTTC,CASKFGDSYEQYF
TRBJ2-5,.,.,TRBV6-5,TGTGCCAGCAGTTACTCGACAGGTCCCCGGCGGAGGTACTTC,CASSYSTGPRRRYF
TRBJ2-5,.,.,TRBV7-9,TGTGCCAGCAGCGAACGACACCCCAACCCGGAGACCCAGTACTTC,CASSERHPNPETQYF
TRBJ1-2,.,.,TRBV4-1,TGCGCCAGCAGCCAAGAGTCCGAAGTGGATGGCTACACCTTC,CASSQESEVDGYTF
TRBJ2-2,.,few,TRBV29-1,TGCAGCGTTCGATTGGGGACCGGGGAGCTGTTTTTT,CSVRLGTGELFF
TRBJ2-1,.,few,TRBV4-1,TGCGCCAGCAGCCACTACAATGAGCAGTTCTTC,CASSHYNEQFF
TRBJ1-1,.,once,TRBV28,TGTGCCAGCCTCCGGAACACTGAAGCTTTCTTT,CASLRNTEAFF
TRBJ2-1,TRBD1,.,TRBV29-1,TGCAGCGTTTATCTGGGGACAGGTCCCTACAATGAGCAGTTCTTC,CSVYLGTGPYNEQFF
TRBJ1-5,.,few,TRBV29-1,TGCAGCGTTGTCGGCGGGGTCGATCAGCCCCAGCATTTT,CSVVGGVDQPQHF
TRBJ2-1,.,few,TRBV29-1,TGCAGCGTTGAACGGGGAGACGCAGAGCAGTTCTTC,CSVERGDAEQFF
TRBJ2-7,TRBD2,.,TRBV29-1,TGCAGCGTAGCGGCTAGCGGTTACGAGCAGTACTTC,CSVAASGYEQYF
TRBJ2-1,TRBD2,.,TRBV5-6,TGTGCCAGCGGGGGAGGGGCGCTCCATGAGCAGTTCTTC,CASGGGALHEQFF
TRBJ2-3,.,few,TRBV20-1,TGCAGTGCGACCACAGATACGCAGTATTTT,CSATTDTQYF
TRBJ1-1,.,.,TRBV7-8,TGTGCCAGCAGCTTAGTGGTGAACACTGAAGCTTTCTTT,CASSLVVNTEAFF
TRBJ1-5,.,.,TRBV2,TGTGCCAGCAGTGAAGCGTCAGGGGTTCAGCCCCAGCATTTT,CASSEASGVQPQHF
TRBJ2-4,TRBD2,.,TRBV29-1,TGCAGCGTTGAAATGGTAGCGGGAGGTAGTGGCATTCAGTACTTC,CSVEMVAGGSGIQYF
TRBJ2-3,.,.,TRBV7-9,TGTGCCAGCAGCTTAGAGGTCTCTACCTTAAGCACAGATACGCAGTATTTT,CASSLEVSTLSTDTQYF
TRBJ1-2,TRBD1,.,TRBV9,TGTGCCAGCAGCGTTACGGGACAGGGAGGGGGCTACACCTTC,CASSVTGQGGGYTF
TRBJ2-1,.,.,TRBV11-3,TGTGCCAGCAGCTTATCGGATTATGAGCAGTTCTTC,CASSLSDYEQFF
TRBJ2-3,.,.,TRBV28,TGTGCCAGCAGTCCGGGACTGATGGTATTCACAGATACGCAGTATTTT,CASSPGLMVFTDTQYF
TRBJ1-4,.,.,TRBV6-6,TGTGCCAGCAGTGACAGTAATGAAAAACTGTTTTTT,CASSDSNEKLFF
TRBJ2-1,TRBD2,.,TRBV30,TGTGCCTCAAATAGCGGGAGAGGTTACAATGAGCAGTTCTTC,CASNSGRGYNEQFF
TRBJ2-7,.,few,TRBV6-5,TGTGCCAGTACTCGGACAGAGTTTTCCTACGAGCAGTACTTC,CASTRTEFSYEQYF
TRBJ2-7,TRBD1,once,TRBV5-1,TGCGCCAGTGGGGGGACAGGGTCCCACGAGCAGTACTTC,CASGGTGSHEQYF
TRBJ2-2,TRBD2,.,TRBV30,TGTGCCGGAAGCGGGAGAGCCGGGGAGCTGTTTTTT,CAGSGRAGELFF
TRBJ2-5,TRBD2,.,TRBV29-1,TGCAGCGTAGGGACTAGCCGGGGGGAAGAGACCCAGTACTTC,CSVGTSRGEETQYF
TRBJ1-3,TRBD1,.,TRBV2,TGTGCCAGCACCGGGACAGTCACTGGAAACACCATATATTTT,CASTGTVTGNTIYF
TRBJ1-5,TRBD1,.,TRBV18,TGTGCCAGCTCAGGGACAGGGGGCTTGCAGCCCCAGCATTTT,CASSGTGGLQPQHF
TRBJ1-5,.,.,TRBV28,TGTGCATGGGGGAGAGGTCAGCCCCAGCATTTT,CAWGRGQPQHF
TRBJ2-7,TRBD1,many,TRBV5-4,TGTGCCAGCAGCTTGGTAGGGACAGGCTACGAGCAGTACTTC,CASSLVGTGYEQYF
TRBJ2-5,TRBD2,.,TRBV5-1,TGCGCCAGCAGCTTGTTGCTAGCGGGAGGGGCCAACCAAGAGACCCAGTACTTC,CASSLLLAGGANQETQYF
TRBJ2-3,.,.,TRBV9,TGTGCCAGCAGCGTAGCGGGACGGACAGATACGCAGTATTTT,CASSVAGRTDTQYF
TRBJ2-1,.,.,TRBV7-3,TGTGCCAGCAGCTCTGGGTACAATGAGCAGTTCTTC,CASSSGYNEQFF
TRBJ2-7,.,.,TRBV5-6,TGTGCCAGCAGCTTGGCGGGCAGAGAAGACGAGCAGTACTTC,CASSLAGREDEQYF
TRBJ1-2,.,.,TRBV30,TGTGCCTGGAGCGAAAACCTTAACTATGGCTACACCTTC,CAWSENLNYGYTF
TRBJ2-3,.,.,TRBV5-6,TGTGCCAGCAGTCGTCTCACAGATACGCAGTATTTT,CASSRLTDTQYF
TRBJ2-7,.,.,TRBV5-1,TGCGCCAGCAGCAGTGATTACGAGCAGTACTTC,CASSSDYEQYF
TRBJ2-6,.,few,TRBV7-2,TGTGCCACCAGGAGTCGGCCGCCGGCGGCTGGGGCCAACGTCCTGACTTTC,CATRSRPPAAGANVLTF
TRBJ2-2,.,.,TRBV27,TGTGCCAGCAGTATTAGGCTGAACACCGGGGAGCTGTTTTTT,CASSIRLNTGELFF
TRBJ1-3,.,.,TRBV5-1,TGCGCCAGCAGCTTGGAACTCCCTGGAAACACCATATATTTT,CASSLELPGNTIYF
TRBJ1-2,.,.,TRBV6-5,TGTGCCAGCAGTTACCCACAAGGCTATGGCTACACCTTC,CASSYPQGYGYTF